This entry lists 9 T cell receptor beta chains sequenced from one sample in a study of molecular identifiers for immune sequencing clone quantification. TCRdb reprocessed the PCR reads via MiXCR and lists one record per CDR3 protein. Of some 650,000 distinct CDR3 sequences in the sample, around 20% were seen once. Sequenced input: naive CD8+ T cells from blood, with Jurkat cell RNA spiked in. Noted subset: FACS-sorted CD8+CD4-CCR7+CD45RA+ naive T cells. The receptors stem from a human donor in good health. Some libraries in this study had Jurkat cell RNA spiked in.

This clonotype was observed many times. The chain joins TRBV9 to TRBJ1-1; the match to TRBD1 covers 8 bases. Germline CDR1 and CDR2: SGDLS and YYNGEE. This CDR3 contains 17 residues. With V trimmed by 0 bases and J by 0 bases, 7 bases remained unmatched. The CDR3 loop reads CASSVGVQGALNTEAFF. CDR3 nucleotide sequence: TGTGCCAGCAGCGTAGGCGTCCAGGGGGCGTTGAACACTGAAGCTTTCTTT.

This clonotype has ten or more counts. The chain couples TRBV20-1 to TRBJ2-7; no firm D call. Germline lookup yields CDR1 DFQATT and CDR2 SNEGSKA (reference sequence). Trimming pared 0 bases from V and 3 bases from J, leaving 9 bases between. The CDR3 loop spans 13 amino acids. The CDR3 loop is CSARDMGGYEQYF. Here the CDR3 DNA reads TGCAGTGCTAGAGATATGGGCGGCTACGAGCAGTACTTC.

With respect to this clonotype: A much larger clone differs from this one at a single base, so this may be a read error. The chain uses TRBV7-9 and TRBJ2-1; perhaps TRBD2 as D (6 bases). Germline CDR1 and CDR2: SEHNR and FQNEAQ (reference sequence). This CDR3 has 14 amino acids. Trimming shortened V by 8 bases and J by 6 bases, and 17 bases separated the two germline ends. CDR3 DNA sequence: TGTGCCAGCGGCCAGAGACTAGGTCCCAATGAGCAGTTCTTC. It is translated as CASGQRLGPNEQFF.

Comment on this clonotype: Compared with germline, one end of the junction differs, possibly owing to a read error. The rearrangement joins TRBV9 to TRBJ1-1; 9 bases agree with TRBD1. The CDR3 extends over 14 amino acids. Looked up from germline, CDR1 is SGDLS and CDR2 is YYNGEE. For the CDR3, the DNA is TGTGTCAGCAGCCCAGACAGGGGGGGGACTGAAGCTTTCTTT. Its protein product is CVSSPDRGGTEAFF.

With regard to this clonotype: This may stem from a read error, because a much larger clone lies one nucleotide away. The genes are TRBV4-3 and TRBJ2-7; tentatively, D is TRBD2 (6 bases). Trimming cost V 0 bases and J 0 bases, with 15 bases left between them. CDR1 and CDR2 from the germline V gene are LGHNA and YSLEER. The CDR3 extends over 17 amino acids. The CDR3 nucleotides are TGCGCCAGCAGCCAAGATTTGGGGATTAGCGGCTCCTACGAGCAGTACTTC. Amino acid sequence: CASSQDLGISGSYEQYF.

This clonotype was seen repeatedly, ten times or more. The chain employs TRBV2 and TRBJ2-7, with D perhaps given as TRBD1 or TRBD2 (5 bases each). Trimming cost V 6 bases and J 0 bases, with 18 bases left between them. CDR1 and CDR2 (germline): SNHLY, FYNNEI. The CDR3 spans 16 residues. The CDR3 protein is CASSQERGRSSYEQYF. The CDR3 DNA sequence: TGTGCCAGCAGCCAAGAGAGGGGTAGAAGCTCCTACGAGCAGTACTTC.

Remarks on this clonotype: A much larger clone differs from this one at a single base, so this may be a read error. The chain is built from TRBV12-3 or TRBV12-4 and TRBJ1-4, with D uncertain. This CDR3 region has 14 residues. Here the CDR3 reads CAGSLVESQAELFF. In nucleotides, the CDR3 is TGTGCCGGCAGTTTAGTGGAATCTCAGGCGGAACTGTTTTTT.

The rearrangement links TRBV21-1 to TRBJ2-4; the D call in the table, TRBD1, was not verified against the DNA. TRBV21-1 is an annotated pseudogene. The CDR3 is 15 amino acids. The CDR3 region is CASSKKGDRQNIQYF. For the CDR3, the DNA is TGTGCCAGCAGCAAAAAAGGAGACAGACAGAACATTCAGTACTTC.

This clonotype occurred once. Given a much more abundant clone one base away, this may be a read error. CDR3 nucleotides: TGCGGCGTACTAGGGGAGACCCAGTACTTC. This codes for CGVLGETQYF. This chain connects TRBV29-1 to TRBJ2-5; D perhaps matches TRBD2 (5 bases). Germline CDR1 reads SQVTM; CDR2 reads ANQGSEA. The length of the CDR3 is 10 residues.